Sequencing of this TCR beta chain was carried out in a study of T cell responses to AZD1222 COVID-19 vaccine. Study conclusions and caveats: White British ancestry dominated among donors, who included more females, and clonal diversity was possibly underestimated. Spike-spanning, vaccine-associated CD4 TCRs were dominant at 160-218 and 743-854. Repertoire collection took place solely once the T cell response had peaked.

The CDR3 totals 15 residues. Germline assignment: CDR1 LGHDT and CDR2 YNNKEL (reference sequence). V was clipped by 1 base and J by 1 base; unmatched bases: 0. Using immunoSEQ multiplex PCR, the repertoire was profiled, and TCRdb retains in-frame clones only, with some absent. The sample contains 85,000 to 130,000 clones, 75% to 90% of which appear only once. This clone has just a few counts. What it binds is not known. The chain joins TRBV3-1 (or the pseudogene TRBV3-2) to TRBJ1-1; 10 bases align to TRBD1. The sequenced sample was peripheral blood, obtained on day 0 of AZD1222 vaccination. The origin of this receptor is an adult in good health. The CDR3 sequence: CASSQGDRGNTEAFF. CDR3 nucleotides: TGTGCCAGCAGCCAAGGGGACAGGGGGAACACTGAAGCTTTCTTT.